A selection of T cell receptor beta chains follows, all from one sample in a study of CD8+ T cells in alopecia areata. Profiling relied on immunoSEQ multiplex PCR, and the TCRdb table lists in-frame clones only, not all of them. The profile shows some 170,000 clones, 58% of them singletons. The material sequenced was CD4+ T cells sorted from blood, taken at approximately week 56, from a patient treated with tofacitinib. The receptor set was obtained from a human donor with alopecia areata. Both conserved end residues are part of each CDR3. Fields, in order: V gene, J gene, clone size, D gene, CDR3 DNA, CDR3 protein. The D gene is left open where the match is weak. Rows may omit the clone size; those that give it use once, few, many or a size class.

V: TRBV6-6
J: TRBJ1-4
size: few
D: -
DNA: TGTGCCAGTAAGGACTTAAATGAAAAACTGTTTTTT
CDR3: CASKDLNEKLFF

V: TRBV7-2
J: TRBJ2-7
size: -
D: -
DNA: TGTGCCAGCAGCTTCCTAACATTTCGCGAGCAGTACTTC
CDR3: CASSFLTFREQYF

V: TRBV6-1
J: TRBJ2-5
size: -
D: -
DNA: TGTGCCAGCAGTTCCCAGTATGGTAGTACGGAGACCCAGTACTTC
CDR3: CASSSQYGSTETQYF

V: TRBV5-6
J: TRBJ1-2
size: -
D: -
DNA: TGTGCCAGCAGCACCCCGCCGTCGAGCGTCTACACCTTC
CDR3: CASSTPPSSVYTF

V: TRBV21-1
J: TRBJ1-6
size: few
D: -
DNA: TGTGCCAGCACCTTTAGGGACAGGGGGGATTCACCCCTCCACTTT
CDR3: CASTFRDRGDSPLHF

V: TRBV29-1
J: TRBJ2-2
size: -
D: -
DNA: TGCAGCGTTGATCCGGGGACCAAGAACACCGGGGAGCTGTTTTTT
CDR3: CSVDPGTKNTGELFF

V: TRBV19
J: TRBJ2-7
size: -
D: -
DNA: TGTGCCAGTAGTATTACCACCGGGGGCGACGAGCAGTACTTC
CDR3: CASSITTGGDEQYF

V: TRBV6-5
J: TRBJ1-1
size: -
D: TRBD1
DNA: TGTGCCAGCAGAAGGGACAGGGCGGGCACTGAAGCTTTCTTT
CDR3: CASRRDRAGTEAFF

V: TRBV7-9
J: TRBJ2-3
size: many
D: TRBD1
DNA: TGTGCCAGCAGCTTAGGACAGGGGGTGAAGAATTTT
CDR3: CASSLGQGVKNF

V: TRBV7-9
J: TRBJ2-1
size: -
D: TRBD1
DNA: TGTGCCAGCAGCCCTAGAGTTGGACAGGGGGCCTACAATGAGCAGTTCTTC
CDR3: CASSPRVGQGAYNEQFF

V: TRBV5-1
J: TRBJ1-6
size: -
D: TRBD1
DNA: TGCGCCAGCAGCTTGGCCGGGGACAGGTATAATTCACCCCTCCACTTT
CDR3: CASSLAGDRYNSPLHF

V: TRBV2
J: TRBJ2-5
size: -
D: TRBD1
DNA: TGTGCCGAAACAGGGGCAGAGACCCAGTACTTC
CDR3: CAETGAETQYF

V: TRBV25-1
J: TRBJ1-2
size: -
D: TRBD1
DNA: TGTGCCAGCAGTGGACTGACAGGGTATGGCTACACCTTC
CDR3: CASSGLTGYGYTF

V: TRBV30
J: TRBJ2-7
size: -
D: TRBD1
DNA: TGTGCCTGCGTCGGACAGGGTCGTATCTACGAGCAGTACTTC
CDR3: CACVGQGRIYEQYF

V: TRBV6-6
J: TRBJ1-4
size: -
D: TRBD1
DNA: TGTGCCAGCACCAAGGACAGGGATGAAAAACTGTTTTTT
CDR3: CASTKDRDEKLFF

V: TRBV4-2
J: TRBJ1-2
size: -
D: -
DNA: TGTGCCAGCAGCCAACCCCTGACAGATTCCTATGGCTACACCTTC
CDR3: CASSQPLTDSYGYTF

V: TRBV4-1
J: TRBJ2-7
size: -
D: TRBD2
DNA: TGCGCCAGCAGCCAAGATCGAGCGGGGGGAGCGCACGAGCAGTACTTC
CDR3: CASSQDRAGGAHEQYF

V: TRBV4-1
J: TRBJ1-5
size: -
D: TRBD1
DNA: TGCGCCAGCAGCCAACAGGACAGGGGCCAGCCCCAGCATTTT
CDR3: CASSQQDRGQPQHF

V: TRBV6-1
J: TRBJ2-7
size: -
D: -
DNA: TGTGCCAGCAGTGAACTGGCGGTCACCTACGAGCAGTACTTC
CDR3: CASSELAVTYEQYF

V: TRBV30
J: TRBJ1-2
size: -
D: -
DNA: TGTGCCTGGAGTGTAACAAGGGGAAACTATGGCTACACCTTC
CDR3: CAWSVTRGNYGYTF

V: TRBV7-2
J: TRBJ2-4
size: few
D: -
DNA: TGTGCCAGCAGCTTAGTCACGGGCAGGGACATTCAGTACTTC
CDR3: CASSLVTGRDIQYF

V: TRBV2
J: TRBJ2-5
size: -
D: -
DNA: TGTGCCAGCAGTGAAGGGTTTAGGCCCTCACAAGAGACCCAGTACTTC
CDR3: CASSEGFRPSQETQYF

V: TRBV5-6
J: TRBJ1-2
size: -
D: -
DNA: TGTGCCAGCAGCTTGCTCCGTTCTTATGGCTACACCTTC
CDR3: CASSLLRSYGYTF

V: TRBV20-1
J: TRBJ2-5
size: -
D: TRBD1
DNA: TGCAGTGCAGGACAGGGGGAGACCCAGTACTTC
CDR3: CSAGQGETQYF

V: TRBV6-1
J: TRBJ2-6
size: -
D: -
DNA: TGTGCCAGCAGGTCTGGCGGGGCCAACGTCCTGACTTTC
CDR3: CASRSGGANVLTF

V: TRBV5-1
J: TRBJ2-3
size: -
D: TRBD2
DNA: TGCGCCAGCAGCTCGACTAGCGGGGGCCGGGGCACAGATACGCAGTATTTT
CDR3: CASSSTSGGRGTDTQYF

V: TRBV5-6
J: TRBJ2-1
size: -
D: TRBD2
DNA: TGTGCCAGCAGCTCTAGGACTAGCGGACGATTCGACAATGAGCAGTTCTTC
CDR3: CASSSRTSGRFDNEQFF

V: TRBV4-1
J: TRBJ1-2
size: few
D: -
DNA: TGCGCCAGCAGCCAAGACCGGGGGCAGTTCTATGGCTACACCTTC
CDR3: CASSQDRGQFYGYTF

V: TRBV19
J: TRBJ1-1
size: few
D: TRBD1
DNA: TGTGCCAGTAGCCTCGACAGGGAGTGGAATGAAGCTTTCTTT
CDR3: CASSLDREWNEAFF

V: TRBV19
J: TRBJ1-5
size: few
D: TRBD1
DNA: TGTGCCAGTAGGGACAGGGGTAATCAGCCCCAGCATTTT
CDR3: CASRDRGNQPQHF

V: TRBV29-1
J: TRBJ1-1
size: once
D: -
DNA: TGCAGCGTTGAGAGACGGATCAACACTGAAGCTTTCTTT
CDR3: CSVERRINTEAFF

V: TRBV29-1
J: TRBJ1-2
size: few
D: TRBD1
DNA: TGCAGCGTTGCCCAGGGGGCAGACTATGGCTACACCTTC
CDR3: CSVAQGADYGYTF

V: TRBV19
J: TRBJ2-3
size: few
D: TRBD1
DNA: TGTGCCAGTAGTCTACAGGGGCTCGCAGATACGCAGTATTTT
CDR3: CASSLQGLADTQYF

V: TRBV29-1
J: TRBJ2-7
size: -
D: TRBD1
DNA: TGCAGCGTTGCAGGGGGCTCCGGCTCCTACGAGCAGTACTTC
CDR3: CSVAGGSGSYEQYF

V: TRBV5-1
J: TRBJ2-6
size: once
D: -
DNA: TGCGCCAGCAGCTTGATGGTCTCTGGGGCCAACGTCCTGACTTTC
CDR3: CASSLMVSGANVLTF

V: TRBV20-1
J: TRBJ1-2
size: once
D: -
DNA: TGCAGTGCTACCCCGCGAGGCTACACCTTC
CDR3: CSATPRGYTF

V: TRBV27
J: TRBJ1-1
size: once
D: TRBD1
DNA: TGTGCCAGCAGCCCCACAGGGGGTAGTGTAGCTTTCTTT
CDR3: CASSPTGGSVAFF

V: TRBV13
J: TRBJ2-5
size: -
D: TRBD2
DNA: TGTGCCAGCAGCCCACCCCCAGCGGGGGGGCAGGAGACCCAGTACTTC
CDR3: CASSPPPAGGQETQYF